This T cell receptor (beta chain) was observed in a study of T cells in Graves' hyperthyroidism and ophthalmopathy. General study results and limits: Most thyroid clonotypes expanded above 0.001 appeared in blood too.

There are many counts of this clonotype. Its antigen is undetermined. RNA transcripts yielded amplified TCR beta CDR3 regions. The study used the HTBI primer set for a first-round RT-PCR of the TCR CDR3. TCRdb recomputed calls from the multiplex PCR reads with MiXCR, one row per CDR3 protein. The sample holds about 500,000 distinct CDR3 sequences; around 14% are singletons and the top ten take 17%. Those patients with uncontrolled infection, other autoimmune disease, pregnancy or lactation were excluded. Fresh peripheral blood, 7.5 to 10 ml, yielded the PBMCs. Sequencing was performed on blood. The receptor comes from a woman aged 18-29 years with Graves' hyperthyroidism.

The CDR3 sequence is CASSTGPYSGANVLTF. CDR3 sequence (DNA): TGTGCCAGCAGTACCGGACCTTACTCTGGGGCCAACGTCCTGACTTTC. This chain connects TRBV12-3 or TRBV12-4 to TRBJ2-6; D ambiguous. The CDR3 spans 16 residues. With 5 bases removed from V and 0 bases from J, the gap between germline ends came to 11 bases.